The rows below give T cell receptor beta chains drawn from one sample of a study of T-cell reconstitution after alpha-beta-depleted transplantation in children. TCRdb reanalysed the PCR reads using MiXCR and keeps one entry per CDR3 protein. The data hold some 180,000 distinct CDR3 sequences, with about 7% observed a single time. The source material was PBMCs, sampled before TCRalphabeta/CD19-depleted stem cell transplant. The receptors here all came from a boy between 2 and 15 years old with acute lymphoblastic leukemia, due to receive a stem cell transplant. The CDR3 runs from the conserved cysteine through the conserved F or W. A D gene is named only where the DNA matches it firmly. Rows give clone size only sometimes, using once, few, many, or a class for an expanded clone.

D: -; V: TRBV7-2; size: many; J: TRBJ2-7; length: 14; CDR3: CASSRTGTGYEQYF; DNA: TGTGCCAGCAGCCGAACAGGGACCGGCTACGAGCAGTACTTC
D: -; V: TRBV7-8; size: -; J: TRBJ2-7; length: 13; CDR3: CASCSGGSYEQYF; DNA: TGTGCCAGCTGTTCCGGGGGCAGCTACGAGCAGTACTTC
D: -; V: TRBV7-9; size: many; J: TRBJ1-5; length: 13; CDR3: CASSASGDQPQHF; DNA: TGTGCCAGCAGCGCGTCAGGGGATCAGCCCCAGCATTTT
D: -; V: TRBV30; size: many; J: TRBJ1-1; length: 12; CDR3: CAWRQGNTEAFF; DNA: TGTGCCTGGAGGCAGGGGAACACTGAAGCTTTCTTT
D: -; V: TRBV29-1; size: many; J: TRBJ2-3; length: 14; CDR3: CSVDPARSTDTQYF; DNA: TGCAGCGTGGACCCGGCCAGAAGCACAGATACGCAGTATTTT
D: TRBD2; V: TRBV20-1; size: many; J: TRBJ2-7; length: 14; CDR3: CSASTGGSPYEQYF; DNA: TGCAGTGCTAGTACCGGGGGGTCCCCCTACGAGCAGTACTTC
D: -; V: TRBV28; size: many; J: TRBJ1-5; length: 16; CDR3: CASTLAPHLSNQPQHF; DNA: TGTGCCAGCACCCTAGCGCCGCACCTTAGCAATCAGCCCCAGCATTTT
D: -; V: TRBV7-9; size: few; J: TRBJ2-3; length: 16; CDR3: CASSLRQSTLTDTQYF; DNA: TGTGCCAGCAGCTTGCGGCAGTCGACCCTCACAGATACGCAGTATTTT
D: TRBD2; V: TRBV18; size: -; J: TRBJ2-6; length: 18; CDR3: CASSPPDDGRTGANVLTF; DNA: TGTGCCAGCTCACCACCGGACGACGGGAGGACTGGGGCCAACGTCCTGACTTTC
D: TRBD2; V: TRBV7-6; size: -; J: TRBJ2-5; length: 16; CDR3: CASSFRLAGGQETQYF; DNA: TGTGCCAGCAGCTTTAGACTAGCGGGGGGCCAAGAGACCCAGTACTTC
D: TRBD2; V: TRBV9; size: many; J: TRBJ2-2; length: 15; CDR3: CASSVGTSNTGELFF; DNA: TGTGCCAGCAGCGTAGGGACTAGCAACACCGGGGAGCTGTTTTTT
D: -; V: TRBV18; size: few; J: TRBJ1-1; length: 14; CDR3: CASSDRTVNTEAFF; DNA: TGTGCCAGCTCCGACCGGACAGTGAACACTGAAGCTTTCTTT
D: -; V: TRBV10-3; size: many; J: TRBJ2-3; length: 14; CDR3: CAIRARGTEDTQYF; DNA: TGTGCCATCAGAGCCAGGGGAACGGAAGATACGCAGTATTTT
D: -; V: TRBV11-2; size: many; J: TRBJ1-1; length: 13; CDR3: CASSLVFGGEAFF; DNA: TGTGCCAGCAGCTTAGTTTTCGGGGGCGAAGCTTTCTTT
D: TRBD2; V: TRBV7-2; size: few; J: TRBJ2-7; length: 15; CDR3: CASSTAGSGTHEQYF; DNA: TGTGCCAGCAGCACCGCGGGTAGCGGGACCCACGAGCAGTACTTC
D: TRBD1; V: TRBV28; size: few; J: TRBJ2-7; length: 13; CDR3: CASQTGSPYEQYF; DNA: TGTGCCAGCCAGACAGGGAGCCCCTACGAGCAGTACTTC
D: -; V: TRBV6-2/TRBV6-3; size: few; J: TRBJ1-5; length: 14; CDR3: CASSYSGGNQPQHF; DNA: TGTGCCAGCAGTTACTCGGGTGGTAATCAGCCCCAGCATTTT
D: TRBD2; V: TRBV5-6; size: many; J: TRBJ2-3; length: 16; CDR3: CASSTRAGVRPDTQYF; DNA: TGTGCCAGCAGTACTAGAGCGGGAGTGCGTCCAGATACGCAGTATTTT
D: -; V: TRBV7-2; size: many; J: TRBJ2-2; length: 17; CDR3: CASSRNSGIISTGELFF; DNA: TGTGCCAGCAGTCGCAACTCCGGGATCATCTCCACCGGGGAGCTGTTTTTT
D: -; V: TRBV6-1; size: few; J: TRBJ2-5; length: 15; CDR3: CASREEDTSIETQYF; DNA: TGTGCCAGCAGAGAAGAGGACACTAGTATCGAGACCCAGTACTTC
D: -; V: TRBV7-9; size: many; J: TRBJ2-1; length: 14; CDR3: CASSPKDVGNEQFF; DNA: TGTGCCAGCAGCCCGAAGGACGTTGGGAATGAGCAGTTCTTC
D: -; V: TRBV28; size: many; J: TRBJ1-5; length: 16; CDR3: CASSQILQGWDQPQHF; DNA: TGTGCCAGCAGTCAAATCCTACAGGGCTGGGATCAGCCCCAGCATTTT
D: TRBD2; V: TRBV11-2; size: few; J: TRBJ2-1; length: 16; CDR3: CASRRAGGSLYNEQFF; DNA: TGTGCCAGCAGACGAGCGGGAGGGTCACTCTACAATGAGCAGTTCTTC
D: -; V: TRBV5-1; size: many; J: TRBJ2-1; length: 12; CDR3: CASRSGGFEQFF; DNA: TGCGCCAGCAGGAGCGGTGGTTTTGAGCAGTTCTTC
D: -; V: TRBV28; size: few; J: TRBJ1-4; length: 15; CDR3: CASSPWPGEDEKLFF; DNA: TGTGCCAGCAGCCCCTGGCCAGGGGAGGATGAAAAACTGTTTTTT
D: TRBD2; V: TRBV28; size: few; J: TRBJ2-2; length: 15; CDR3: CASKTSGTGTGELFF; DNA: TGTGCCAGCAAAACTAGCGGGACCGGCACCGGGGAGCTGTTTTTT
D: -; V: TRBV7-9; size: many; J: TRBJ1-5; length: 14; CDR3: CASNDIGGNQPQHF; DNA: TGTGCCAGCAACGACATAGGGGGGAATCAGCCCCAGCATTTT
D: -; V: TRBV20-1; size: many; J: TRBJ2-1; length: 13; CDR3: CSASLGTNNEQFF; DNA: TGCAGTGCTAGCCTAGGGACCAACAATGAGCAGTTCTTC
D: -; V: TRBV3-1; size: many; J: TRBJ2-3; length: 18; CDR3: CASSQLRGDVYGTDTQYF; DNA: TGTGCCAGCAGCCAACTAAGGGGGGACGTGTATGGCACAGATACGCAGTATTTT
D: -; V: TRBV5-1; size: many; J: TRBJ2-7; length: 16; CDR3: CASSRPRRQDSYEQYF; DNA: TGCGCCAGCAGTCGCCCGAGAAGACAGGACTCCTACGAGCAGTACTTC
D: -; V: TRBV7-2; size: many; J: TRBJ2-3; length: 15; CDR3: CASSGDFFSTDTQYF; DNA: TGTGCCAGCAGCGGCGACTTTTTTTCGACAGATACGCAGTATTTT
D: TRBD2; V: TRBV3-1; size: few; J: TRBJ2-3; length: 17; CDR3: CASSQRGLAFSTDTQYF; DNA: TGTGCCAGCAGCCAAAGGGGACTAGCGTTTAGCACAGATACGCAGTATTTT
D: -; V: TRBV20-1; size: few; J: TRBJ2-4; length: 15; CDR3: CSARDLALTKNIQYF; DNA: TGCAGTGCTAGAGATCTAGCTCTCACCAAAAACATTCAGTACTTC
D: -; V: TRBV4-3; size: many; J: TRBJ1-6; length: 15; CDR3: CASSPDSSYNSPLHF; DNA: TGCGCCAGCAGCCCGGACAGCTCCTATAATTCACCCCTCCACTTT
D: TRBD2; V: TRBV27; size: many; J: TRBJ2-1; length: 17; CDR3: CASSPPLAGYSYNEQFF; DNA: TGTGCCAGCAGCCCACCCCTAGCGGGTTATTCCTACAATGAGCAGTTCTTC
D: -; V: TRBV7-9; size: few; J: TRBJ2-7; length: 16; CDR3: CASSFVRGTNFYEQYF; DNA: TGTGCCAGCAGCTTCGTTCGTGGGACAAATTTCTACGAGCAGTACTTC
D: TRBD1; V: TRBV10-3; size: many; J: TRBJ1-1; length: 15; CDR3: CAISEGDRGNTEAFF; DNA: TGTGCCATCAGTGAGGGGGACAGGGGAAACACTGAAGCTTTCTTT
D: -; V: TRBV12-3/TRBV12-4; size: -; J: TRBJ1-3; length: 13; CDR3: CACDRSSGNTIYF; DNA: TGTGCCTGCGACAGGTCCTCTGGAAACACCATATATTTT
D: TRBD2; V: TRBV7-6; size: -; J: TRBJ2-7; length: 13; CDR3: CASTPGRGYEQYF; DNA: TGTGCCAGCACCCCGGGGAGGGGCTACGAGCAGTACTTC
D: -; V: TRBV12-3/TRBV12-4; size: many; J: TRBJ2-7; length: 13; CDR3: CASSLAYSTEQYF; DNA: TGTGCCAGCAGTTTAGCTTACTCAACAGAGCAGTACTTC
D: -; V: TRBV7-9; size: many; J: TRBJ2-7; length: 13; CDR3: CASSPYPFEEQYF; DNA: TGTGCCAGCTCCCCGTACCCTTTTGAGGAGCAGTACTTC
D: -; V: TRBV5-1; size: many; J: TRBJ2-7; length: 15; CDR3: CASSLAGTHPYEQYF; DNA: TGCGCCAGCAGCTTGGCCGGGACTCATCCCTACGAGCAGTACTTC
D: TRBD2; V: TRBV20-1; size: many; J: TRBJ2-3; length: 18; CDR3: CSASGASGGPLGTDTQYF; DNA: TGCAGTGCGAGTGGGGCTAGCGGGGGGCCGCTTGGCACAGATACGCAGTATTTT
D: -; V: TRBV7-2; size: many; J: TRBJ2-3; length: 14; CDR3: CASSGGSSTDTQYF; DNA: TGTGCCAGCAGCGGGGGGTCTAGCACAGATACGCAGTATTTT
D: TRBD2; V: TRBV28; size: many; J: TRBJ2-1; length: 15; CDR3: CASRPSSGDFNEQFF; DNA: TGTGCCAGCCGTCCCTCTAGCGGGGATTTCAATGAGCAGTTCTTC
D: TRBD2; V: TRBV28; size: many; J: TRBJ2-5; length: 15; CDR3: CASSTLAGGQETQYF; DNA: TGTGCCAGCAGCACCCTAGCGGGAGGCCAAGAGACCCAGTACTTC
D: -; V: TRBV5-1; size: -; J: TRBJ2-3; length: 13; CDR3: CASSVWITDTQYF; DNA: TGCGCCAGCAGCGTCTGGATCACAGATACGCAGTATTTT
D: TRBD2; V: TRBV5-1; size: -; J: TRBJ2-3; length: 15; CDR3: CASSFSAGAGGTQYF; DNA: TGCGCCAGCAGCTTTTCGGCGGGAGCCGGCGGTACGCAGTATTTT
D: -; V: TRBV7-2; size: -; J: TRBJ2-3; length: 16; CDR3: CASSLVGATSTDTQYF; DNA: TGTGCCAGCAGCTTAGTGGGTGCGACTAGCACAGATACGCAGTATTTT
D: -; V: TRBV3-1; size: -; J: TRBJ1-1; length: 11; CDR3: CASSQASEAFF; DNA: TGTGCCAGCAGCCAGGCCTCTGAAGCTTTCTTT
D: TRBD1; V: TRBV7-9; size: many; J: TRBJ1-2; length: 14; CDR3: CAIEMDRGHYGYTF; DNA: TGTGCCATTGAAATGGACAGGGGGCACTATGGCTACACCTTC
D: -; V: TRBV28; size: many; J: TRBJ2-7; length: 12; CDR3: CASSLSPNYQYF; DNA: TGTGCCAGCAGTTTAAGTCCTAACTACCAGTACTTC
D: -; V: TRBV5-5; size: few; J: TRBJ2-7; length: 15; CDR3: CASSLSAEGLREQYF; DNA: TGTGCCAGCAGCTTGTCGGCGGAGGGATTGCGCGAGCAGTACTTC
D: TRBD1; V: TRBV5-4; size: many; J: TRBJ2-1; length: 14; CDR3: CASSFRDRDDEQFF; DNA: TGTGCCAGCAGCTTCCGGGACAGGGACGATGAGCAGTTCTTC
D: -; V: TRBV4-3; size: many; J: TRBJ2-3; length: 15; CDR3: CASSQDNLATDTQYF; DNA: TGCGCCAGCAGCCAAGATAATCTAGCAACAGATACGCAGTATTTT
D: -; V: TRBV5-1; size: many; J: TRBJ2-3; length: 13; CDR3: CASSFRDTDTQYF; DNA: TGCGCCAGCAGCTTCAGGGACACAGATACGCAGTATTTT
D: TRBD2; V: TRBV28; size: -; J: TRBJ2-5; length: 14; CDR3: CASSSVGGVETQYF; DNA: TGTGCCAGCAGTTCAGTGGGGGGGGTGGAGACCCAGTACTTC
D: -; V: TRBV4-2; size: -; J: TRBJ2-2; length: 16; CDR3: CASSQSQGRGAGELFF; DNA: TGTGCCAGCAGCCAGTCCCAGGGTAGGGGAGCCGGGGAGCTGTTTTTT